This T cell receptor beta chain was observed in a study of CD8 T cells in ankylosing spondylitis. Whole-study results and caveats: Eight highly homologous variants formed a TCR beta motif that appeared characteristic of ankylosing spondylitis blood.

Using its own MiXCR run on the 5' RACE reads, TCRdb lists one record per CDR3 protein. The sample contains fewer than 550,000 distinct CDR3 sequences, roughly 5.2% of which appear only once. The CDR3 runs to 15 residues. The ends were cut back, 0 bases at V and 10 bases at J, with 14 bases in the middle. The germline CDR1 and CDR2 sequences are SGHRS and YFSETQ. This clonotype has ten or more counts. Its antigen is undetermined. This chain uses TRBV5-1 with TRBJ1-6, with a tentative D call TRBD1 (5 bases). Source material: blood, either unsorted or a sorted T cell fraction (not recorded which). This sequence originates from a male donor with ankylosing spondylitis. In DNA form, the CDR3 reads TGCGCCAGCAGCTTGGAAGCACAGGTTGGATCACCCCTCCACTTT. It yields the protein CASSLEAQVGSPLHF.